This section outlines one T cell receptor (beta chain) sequence together with its context. This clone's antigen is unknown. No base quality information exists; no much larger clone differs at one position. RNA was extracted with the RNeasy kit and roughly 0.5 to 1 ug was reverse transcribed using random hexamers. The immunoSEQ multiplex PCR assay, covering 54 Vbeta and 13 Jbeta segments, was used to amplify TCR beta CDR3 regions. PCR amplification bias was corrected by using a synthetic template baseline for primer optimization and computational correction. The original methods were these. Reads were annotated to V, D and J genes per IMGT and analyzed with immunoSEQ Analyzer, keeping only productive sequences. Clonality was calculated as one minus the Shannon entropy normalized by log2 of the number of productive unique sequences. For each patient and control, public and private clones were evaluated within the 100 most prevalent clones. Clones were defined as Susac-specific if absent from the healthy and MS cohorts, from around 1,100 published viral clones and from other ImmuneACCESS disease sequences. The public sequencing data were trimmed at Q25 with fastp and processed into clonotypes with MiXCR by TCRdb, which kept only in-frame beta chains. Each CDR3 protein gets just one entry, which takes the most common genes and DNA from the rows behind it. TCRdb's processing, not the authors' own work, is the source of the V and J calls. The sample data list roughly 200,000 distinct CDR3 sequences, and just under 95% of these were observed just once. The ten largest clones represent about 0.1% of the sample.

This entry comes from a study of CD8 T cells in Susac syndrome (dated by TCRdb to between 2018 and 2021). Study-wide context: The study used repertoire sequencing to test whether antigen drove CD8+ T cell activation and differentiation in Susac syndrome. Results and caveats for the whole study, not just this receptor: The number of individuals in the TCR sequencing and HLA analysis was acknowledged as relatively small.

CDR1 and CDR2, per the germline V gene (reference sequence), are DFQATT and SNEGSKA. From the cysteine through the phenylalanine, the CDR3 covers 13 amino acids. Only the CDR3 portion is preserved as DNA: 39 bases, with reading frame beginning at the first base. V loses 2 bases of germline sequence and J loses 5 bases, and the interval between the two ends is 12 bases. Peripheral blood CD8+ and CD4+ T cells from healthy donors, Susac syndrome patients and multiple sclerosis patients were profiled by high-throughput TCR beta sequencing. The healthy donors served as controls matched for age and sex. Bulk CD8+ and CD4+ T cells were purified by magnetic negative isolation, whereas CD8+ TEMRA cells were enriched by FACS. Blood was drawn into EDTA tubes, processed within 24 hours, and PBMCs were isolated by density gradient centrifugation. PBMCs destined for TCR sequencing were cryopreserved in liquid nitrogen and later thawed in a 37 °C water bath. The sorted or isolated CD4+, CD8+ and CD8+ TEMRA cells reached a purity of at least 90%.

The chain joins TRBV20-1 to TRBJ2-5; TRBD1 could be the D gene, as 5 bases match. The sequencing input was CD4+ T cells from PBMCs. This TCR derives from a human donor in good health. The CDR3 protein: CSARSGLEETQYF. The sequence in DNA is TGCAGTGCTAGATCAGGGCTAGAGGAGACCCAGTACTTC.